These 10 T cell receptor beta chains were sequenced from one sample in a study of T cell responses to AZD1222 COVID-19 vaccine. Profiling relied on immunoSEQ multiplex PCR, and the TCRdb table lists in-frame clones only, not all of them. This table has about 97,000 clones, more than 70% appearing once. The sample consisted of peripheral blood, taken 28 days after the second AZD1222 dose. These receptors all stem from an adult who received the AZD1222 COVID-19 vaccine.

The V and J genes are TRBV7-6 and TRBJ1-1, with D possibly TRBD1 on 5 matching bases. V lost 5 bases, J lost 7 bases, and 17 bases lay in between. CDR1 is SGHVS and CDR2 is FNYEAQ in the germline V gene. The CDR3 runs 14 residues. CDR3 DNA: TGTGCCAGCAGCCTAATCGGGGGAGATGGTGAAGCTTTCTTT. It translates to CASSLIGGDGEAFF.

This clone was recorded only once. V usage is TRBV11-2 and J usage is TRBJ1-1; D not certain. Between the trimmed V and J ends, which lost 1 base and 0 bases, there was a span of 9 bases. The germline V gene has CDR1 SGHAT and CDR2 FQNNGV. The length of the CDR3 is 15 residues. In DNA, the CDR3 is TGTGCCAGCAGCTTAGGTGACGGCTTGAACACTGAAGCTTTCTTT. Its protein is CASSLGDGLNTEAFF.

CDR3 protein: CASRDPSGGLYEQYF. The CDR3, as DNA: TGCGCCAGCAGGGATCCTAGCGGGGGGCTCTACGAGCAGTACTTC. V gene TRBV5-1 combines with J gene TRBJ2-7, with 11 nucleotides matching TRBD2. The CDR3 loop spans 15 amino acids. J was trimmed by 3 bases and V by 5 bases; bases with no gene match: 7. Per the germline V gene, CDR1 is SGHRS and CDR2 is YFSETQ.

The rearrangement uses TRBV29-1 and TRBJ2-7; no definite D call. Germline CDR1 reads SQVTM; CDR2 reads ANQGSEA. Trimming stripped 5 bases from V and 3 bases from J, with 5 bases between. This CDR3 is 10 amino acids long. Here the CDR3 reads CSVTFYEQYF. The CDR3 bases are TGCAGCGTTACATTCTACGAGCAGTACTTC.

Points on this clone: This same CDR3 is encoded by further DNA sequences in the sample. CDR3 sequence reads: CASSISGRTEAFF. The CDR3, as DNA: TGTGCCAGTAGTATCTCAGGGCGTACTGAAGCTTTCTTT. The chain joins TRBV19 to TRBJ1-1; possible D gene TRBD1, 5 bases. CDR3 length equals 13 residues. The V end was cut by 3 bases, the J end by 5 bases, with 10 bases between. CDR1 LNHDA and CDR2 SQIVND come from the germline V gene (reference sequence).

The sample holds one count of this clone. This rearrangement joins TRBV11-2 to TRBJ2-3; no firm D call. The germline V and J ends were trimmed by 5 bases and 1 base, with 16 bases remaining between them. The CDR3 runs 16 residues. Germline CDR1 reads SGHAT; CDR2 reads FQNNGV. CDR3 loop: CASSARTGSGTDTQYF. The CDR3 nucleotides are TGTGCCAGCAGCGCCAGGACGGGCTCCGGCACAGATACGCAGTATTTT. Combining the CDR3 with reference TRBV11-2 and TRBJ2-3 gives the whole variable domain EAGVAQSPRYKIIEKRQSVAFWCNPISGHATLYWYQQILGQGPKLLIQFQNNGVVDDSQLPKDRFSAERLKGVDSTLKIQPAKLEDSAVYLCASSARTGSGTDTQYFGPGTRLTVL.

The chain joins TRBV7-9 to TRBJ1-2, with D possibly being TRBD1 (6 bases). The V gene's germline CDR1 is SEHNR and CDR2 FQNEAQ (reference sequence). V was trimmed by 2 bases and J by 13 bases, leaving 17 bases between them. The length of the CDR3 is 13 residues. In DNA, the CDR3 is TGTGCCAGCAGCTTAATTAGGGGGTCGCTTTTCACCTTC. This gives the protein CASSLIRGSLFTF.

The genes are TRBV3-1 (or the pseudogene TRBV3-2) and TRBJ1-1; the D gene is possibly TRBD1 (5 bases). The V end was cut by 2 bases, the J end by 1 base, with 8 bases between. CDR3 size: 14 residues. Germline V CDR1 and CDR2: LGHDT, YNNKEL (reference sequence). This chain's CDR3 is CASSQSDKNTEAFF. The CDR3 DNA is TGTGCCAGCAGCCAATCGGACAAGAACACTGAAGCTTTCTTT.

The chain carries TRBV3-1 (or the pseudogene TRBV3-2) and TRBJ2-7; TRBD2 is a possible D gene (6 bases). Germline values: CDR1 LGHDT, CDR2 YNNKEL (reference sequence). Trimming removed 0 bases at V and 7 bases at J, with 22 bases between. The CDR3 is 17 residues long. The CDR3 loop is CASSQDLRDSYRREQYF. The CDR3 DNA is TGTGCCAGCAGCCAAGATCTGCGGGACTCATACCGAAGGGAGCAGTACTTC.

This clone has more than one count but fewer than ten. The chain couples TRBV30 to TRBJ1-5; D ambiguous. V was trimmed by 1 base and J by 12 bases, leaving 16 bases between them. Germline-derived CDR1 and CDR2 are GTSNPN and SVGIG (reference sequence). CDR3 length: 13 residues. CDR3 protein: CAWSEAGFRLQHF. DNA of the CDR3: TGTGCCTGGAGTGAGGCAGGATTTAGGCTCCAGCATTTT.